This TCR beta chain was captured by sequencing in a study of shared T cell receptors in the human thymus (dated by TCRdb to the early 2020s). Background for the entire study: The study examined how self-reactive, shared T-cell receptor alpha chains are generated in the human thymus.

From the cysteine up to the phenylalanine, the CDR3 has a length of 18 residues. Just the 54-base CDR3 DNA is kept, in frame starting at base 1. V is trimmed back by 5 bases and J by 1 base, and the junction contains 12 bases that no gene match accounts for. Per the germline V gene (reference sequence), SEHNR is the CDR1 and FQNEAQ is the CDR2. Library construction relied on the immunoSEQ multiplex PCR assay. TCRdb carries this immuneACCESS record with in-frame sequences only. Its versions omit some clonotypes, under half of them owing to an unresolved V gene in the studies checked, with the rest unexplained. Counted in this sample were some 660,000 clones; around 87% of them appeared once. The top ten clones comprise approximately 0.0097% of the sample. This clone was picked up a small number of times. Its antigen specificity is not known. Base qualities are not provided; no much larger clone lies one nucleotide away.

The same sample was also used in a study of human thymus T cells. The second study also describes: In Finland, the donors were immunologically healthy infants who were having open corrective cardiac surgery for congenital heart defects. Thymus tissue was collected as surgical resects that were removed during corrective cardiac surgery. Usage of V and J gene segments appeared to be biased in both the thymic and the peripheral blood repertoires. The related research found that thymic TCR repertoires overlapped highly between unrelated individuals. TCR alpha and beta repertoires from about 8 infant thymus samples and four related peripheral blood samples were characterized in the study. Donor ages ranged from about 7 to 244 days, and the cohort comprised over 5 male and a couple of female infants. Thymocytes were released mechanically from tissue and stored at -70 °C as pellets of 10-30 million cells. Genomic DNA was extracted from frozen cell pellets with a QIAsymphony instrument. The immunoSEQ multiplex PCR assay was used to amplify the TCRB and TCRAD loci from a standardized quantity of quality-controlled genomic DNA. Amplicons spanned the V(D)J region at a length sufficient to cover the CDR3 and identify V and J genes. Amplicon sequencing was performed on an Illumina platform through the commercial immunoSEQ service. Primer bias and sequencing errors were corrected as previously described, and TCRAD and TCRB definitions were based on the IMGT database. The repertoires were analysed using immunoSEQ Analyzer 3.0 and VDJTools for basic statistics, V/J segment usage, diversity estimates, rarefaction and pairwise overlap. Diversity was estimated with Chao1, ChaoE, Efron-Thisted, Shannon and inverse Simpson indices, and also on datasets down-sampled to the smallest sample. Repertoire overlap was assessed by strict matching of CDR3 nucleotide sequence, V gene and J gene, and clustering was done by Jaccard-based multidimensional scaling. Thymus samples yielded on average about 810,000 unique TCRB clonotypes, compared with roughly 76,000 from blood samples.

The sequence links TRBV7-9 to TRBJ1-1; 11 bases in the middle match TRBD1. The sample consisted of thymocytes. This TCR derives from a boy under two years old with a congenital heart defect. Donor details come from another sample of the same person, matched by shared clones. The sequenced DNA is TGTGCCAGCAGCCTCTGGACGGGACAGGGGGTTGGGAACACTGAAGCTTTCTTT. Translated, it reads CASSLWTGQGVGNTEAFF.